This TCR beta chain was recovered during a study of cytomegalovirus exposure and HLA in healthy donors. At collection, donors were nominally healthy, but unrecorded immune exposures were probable. This clone was counted once. It was with 60 Vbeta and 13 Jbeta primers that the PCR ran. The assay was immunoSEQ multiplex PCR, and TCRdb's table has in-frame clones only and misses some. The table shows roughly 150,000 clones, with roughly four fifths occurring only once. V lost 3 bases and J 5 bases, leaving 15 bases between the germline ends. The CDR3 loop spans 16 amino acids. Germline V lookup: CDR1 SGDLS, CDR2 YYNGEE.

Sample: PBMCs. This receptor was obtained from a man in his forties or fifties in good health and CMV-seropositive. The genes are TRBV9 and TRBJ2-6; a possible D gene is TRBD2 (5 bases). The CDR3 reads CASSARADLWANVLTF. DNA of the CDR3: TGTGCCAGCAGCGCTCGAGCGGATCTCTGGGCCAACGTCCTGACTTTC.